The present entry profiles one T cell receptor beta chain with its context. In the original analysis: Estimation of nucleated cell counts was performed using reference gene primer amplification. The assay was immunoSEQ multiplex PCR, and TCRdb's table has in-frame clones only and misses some. V and J calls and clone size come straight from that table; D and trimming were deduced from the DNA. There are about 50,000 clones in the sample; 87% occur only once, and less than 2.5% lies in the top ten. The sample is drawn from a study of blood T cell repertoires in COVID-19. In the study overall: The United States, Italy and Spain provided the acute and convalescent COVID-19 samples. Sample material is recorded as cDNA or gDNA derived from T cells, B-cell-depleted T cells, or PBMCs.

Germline CDR1 SGHTS, CDR2 YDEGEE. This CDR3 comprises 14 residues. V shed 8 bases, J shed 7 bases, and the junction held 12 bases outside the gene matches. Patients from Seattle were sampled longitudinally, starting during active infection. Sequenced: peripheral blood. The chain carries TRBV5-8 and TRBJ2-1; 7 bases fit TRBD1. The clonotype was recovered from a woman of 80 years or more with COVID-19, enrolled during active disease. CDR3 sequence (DNA): TGTGCCAGTTTGTTCGGGACCAGGGGGAATGAGCAGTTCTTC. Translated: CASLFGTRGNEQFF.